A selection of T cell receptor beta chains follows, all from one sample in a study of blood T cell repertoires in COVID-19. Method: immunoSEQ multiplex PCR; TCRdb's copy keeps in-frame clones and lacks some. Of some 250,000 clones listed, about 87% were seen once; the top ten hold 7.1%. Sequenced material: peripheral blood. These receptors all stem from a woman aged 70-85 years with active or convalescent COVID-19. The CDR3 runs from the conserved cysteine through the conserved F or W. The D gene is left open where the match is weak. Expanded clones are given a class, and other clones once, few, many or no size at all.

>.|TRBV7-9|TRBJ1-2|.
CASSLAPNQFGYTF
TGTGCCAGCAGCTTAGCCCCGAACCAGTTTGGCTACACCTTC
>.|TRBV27|TRBJ1-1|.
CASMAQNTEAFF
TGTGCCAGCATGGCACAGAACACTGAAGCTTTCTTT
>.|TRBV7-2|TRBJ2-3|.
CASSLRGGDTQYF
TGTGCCAGCAGCTTAAGAGGTGGAGATACGCAGTATTTT
>.|TRBV5-5|TRBJ1-4|.
CASSFSGEKLFF
TGTGCCAGCAGCTTCTCGGGTGAAAAACTGTTTTTT
>.|TRBV7-8|TRBJ1-1|.
CASSPGGRAGNTEAFF
TGTGCCAGCAGCCCGGGGGGCAGGGCGGGGAACACTGAAGCTTTCTTT
>.|TRBV5-1|TRBJ1-6|few
CASRPQGLSSPLHF
TGCGCCAGCAGACCTCAGGGGCTGAGTTCACCCCTCCACTTT
>TRBD1|TRBV27|TRBJ2-7|.
CASSSTKGQLYEQYF
TGTGCCAGCAGTTCCACTAAGGGACAGCTCTACGAGCAGTACTTC
>.|TRBV27|TRBJ1-1|.
CASSLGRSSEAFF
TGTGCCAGCAGTTTGGGCAGGTCGTCTGAAGCTTTCTTT
>.|TRBV5-1|TRBJ1-4|.
CASSLLGQATNEKLFF
TGCGCCAGCAGCCTTCTAGGCCAAGCAACTAATGAAAAACTGTTTTTT
>.|TRBV6-1|TRBJ2-1|.
CASSEIGAQFF
TGTGCCAGCAGTGAGATTGGGGCGCAGTTCTTC
>.|TRBV24-1|TRBJ2-1|.
CATSDLSVGGRTYNEQFF
TGTGCCACCAGTGATTTGAGCGTCGGCGGTAGAACCTACAATGAGCAGTTCTTC
>.|TRBV18|TRBJ1-5|.
CASSPLNGDQPQHF
TGTGCCAGCTCACCACTGAATGGAGATCAGCCCCAGCATTTT
>.|TRBV6-5|TRBJ2-1|.
CASSFGKAYNEQFF
TGTGCCAGCTCCTTCGGGAAGGCCTACAATGAGCAGTTCTTC
>.|TRBV19|TRBJ1-1|.
CASSIVGRIAFF
TGTGCCAGTAGTATAGTTGGGAGGATAGCTTTCTTT
>.|TRBV2|TRBJ2-7|.
CASLLQGGYEQYF
TGTGCCAGTCTCTTGCAGGGAGGCTACGAGCAGTACTTC
>TRBD1|TRBV7-2|TRBJ1-2|once
CASSAQGGYGYTF
TGTGCCAGCAGCGCGCAGGGGGGCTATGGCTACACCTTC
>.|TRBV27|TRBJ2-3|.
CASSLLGQGTDTQYF
TGTGCCAGCAGTTTACTGGGCCAGGGGACAGATACGCAGTATTTT
>.|TRBV5-1|TRBJ1-4|.
CASSPRYPTNEKLFF
TGCGCCAGCAGTCCGAGGTACCCAACTAATGAAAAACTGTTTTTT
>.|TRBV5-6|TRBJ2-3|.
CASGGDTSTDTQYF
TGTGCCAGCGGTGGAGATACTAGCACAGATACGCAGTATTTT
>.|TRBV7-6|TRBJ2-1|.
CASSLFGSRTYNEQFF
TGTGCCAGCAGCCTTTTTGGGTCCCGGACTTACAATGAGCAGTTCTTC
>.|TRBV5-1|TRBJ2-3|.
CASSFPPGDTQYF
TGCGCCAGCAGCTTCCCTCCCGGAGATACGCAGTATTTT
>.|TRBV19|TRBJ2-1|.
CASSIGTTRGQFF
TGTGCCAGTAGTATTGGGACCACGCGGGGGCAGTTCTTC
>.|TRBV19|TRBJ2-2|.
CASSIRGTNTGELFF
TGTGCCAGTAGTATAAGGGGGACAAACACCGGGGAGCTGTTTTTT
>TRBD1|TRBV5-4|TRBJ1-1|.
CASSSRDRLNTEAFF
TGTGCCAGCAGCTCTAGGGACAGATTGAACACTGAAGCTTTCTTT
>TRBD1|TRBV5-6|TRBJ1-4|.
CASSFGTGTNEKLFF
TGTGCCAGCAGCTTTGGGACAGGCACTAATGAAAAACTGTTTTTT
>TRBD2|TRBV18|TRBJ2-5|.
CASSPPSGGTQETQYF
TGTGCCAGCTCACCCCCTAGCGGGGGAACGCAAGAGACCCAGTACTTC
>TRBD1|TRBV27|TRBJ1-3|.
CASSRGPSSGNTIYF
TGTGCCTCCTCCAGGGGGCCCAGCTCTGGAAACACCATATATTTT
>.|TRBV6-5|TRBJ1-5|.
CASEQGKGNQPQHF
TGTGCCAGCGAGCAGGGTAAGGGGAATCAGCCCCAGCATTTT
>TRBD1|TRBV19|TRBJ2-7|.
CASSTPGTVGYEQYF
TGTGCCAGTAGTACCCCTGGGACAGTGGGCTACGAGCAGTACTTC
>.|TRBV6-2/TRBV6-3|TRBJ1-2|.
CASSSVLSRGLGIYYGYTF
TGTGCCAGCAGTAGCGTCCTTAGCAGGGGCCTCGGAATATATTATGGCTACACCTTC
>.|TRBV7-2|TRBJ2-3|.
CASSKSWGPDTQYF
TGTGCCAGCAGCAAATCCTGGGGGCCAGATACGCAGTATTTT
>.|TRBV10-1|TRBJ1-1|.
CASSESITANTEAFF
TGCGCCAGCAGTGAGTCTATTACAGCTAACACTGAAGCTTTCTTT
>TRBD1|TRBV2|TRBJ1-5|.
CASRATGDQPQHF
TGTGCCAGCAGAGCGACAGGGGATCAGCCCCAGCATTTT
>.|TRBV7-9|TRBJ1-1|.
CASSLSAGVAAFF
TGTGCCAGCAGCTTATCCGCGGGTGTTGCAGCTTTCTTT
>TRBD2|TRBV18|TRBJ2-1|.
CASSTALAGVNEQFF
TGTGCCAGCTCGACGGCACTAGCGGGGGTCAATGAGCAGTTCTTC
>TRBD1|TRBV4-1|TRBJ1-2|.
CASSQVTGEGYGYTF
TGCGCCAGCAGCCAAGTTACAGGGGAAGGCTATGGCTACACCTTC
>.|TRBV27|TRBJ2-1|.
CASSVNRFSSYNEQFF
TGTGCCAGCAGTGTTAACAGGTTTAGCTCCTACAATGAGCAGTTCTTC
>.|TRBV5-1|TRBJ2-5|.
CASSLAGTSQETQYF
TGCGCCAGCAGCTTGGCCGGGACATCGCAAGAGACCCAGTACTTC
>.|TRBV7-9|TRBJ2-5|.
CASRNWGDSETQYF
TGTGCCAGCAGAAACTGGGGGGATTCGGAGACCCAGTACTTC
>TRBD1|TRBV4-1|TRBJ1-1|.
CASSQGQSRRTEAFF
TGCGCCAGCAGCCAGGGACAGTCCCGTAGGACTGAAGCTTTCTTT
>.|TRBV4-3|TRBJ1-5|.
CASSQHRDSNQPQHF
TGCGCCAGCAGCCAACACCGGGATAGCAATCAGCCCCAGCATTTT
>TRBD1|TRBV6-6|TRBJ1-2|.
CASSSGTGNDYTF
TGTGCCAGCAGCTCCGGGACAGGGAATGACTACACCTTC
>.|TRBV10-1|TRBJ1-4|once
CASSESWGGGGEKLFF
TGCGCCAGCAGTGAGAGTTGGGGAGGAGGAGGTGAAAAACTGTTTTTT
>TRBD1|TRBV10-2|TRBJ1-5|.
CASRAGTGVQPQHF
TGCGCCAGCAGGGCTGGGACAGGGGTTCAGCCCCAGCATTTT
>.|TRBV10-2|TRBJ2-1|.
CASVPSEAGGKGEQFF
TGCGCCAGCGTCCCATCCGAGGCAGGGGGGAAAGGGGAGCAGTTCTTC
>TRBD1|TRBV19|TRBJ2-2|.
CASSRQGAYTGELFF
TGTGCCAGTAGTAGACAGGGGGCCTACACCGGGGAGCTGTTTTTT
>.|TRBV7-6|TRBJ2-7|few
CASSLAGSGVEQYF
TGTGCCAGCAGCTTAGCTGGATCCGGAGTCGAGCAGTACTTC
>TRBD1|TRBV11-2|TRBJ1-6|once
CASSFGQGANSPLHF
TGTGCCAGCAGCTTTGGACAGGGGGCTAATTCACCCCTCCACTTT